The 17 T cell receptor beta chains given below trace back to one sample, sequenced in a study of blood T cell repertoires in COVID-19. TCRdb keeps only in-frame clones here, not all; method: immunoSEQ multiplex PCR. The sample records more than 85,000 clones, 91% being singletons. The material sequenced was peripheral blood. The receptors were gathered from a man aged 55-75 years with acute or convalescent COVID-19.

The genes are TRBV5-1 and TRBJ2-1, with D maybe TRBD2 (5 bases). V was cut by 7 bases and J by 5 bases, with 13 bases left in between. There are 13 residues in the CDR3. From germline, CDR1 is SGHRS and CDR2 YFSETQ. This chain's CDR3 is CASRDRVDNEQFF. The CDR3 nucleotides read TGCGCCAGCCGGGATCGTGTGGACAATGAGCAGTTCTTC.

CDR3 region: CASRDRRPQETQYF. The CDR3 coding sequence is TGTGCCAGCCGGGACAGGAGACCTCAAGAGACCCAGTACTTC. This chain uses TRBV6-5 with TRBJ2-5; TRBD1 matches at 8 bases. J was trimmed by 2 bases and V by 8 bases; bases with no gene match: 7. Germline V CDR1 and CDR2: MNHEY, SVGAGI. The CDR3 consists of 14 residues.

This chain links TRBV2 with TRBJ2-3, with TRBD2 identical over 12 bases. The CDR3 is made up of 15 amino acids. The trim removed 5 bases at V and 6 bases at J, leaving 6 bases unmatched. Germline CDR1 SNHLY, CDR2 FYNNEI. CDR3 sequence (DNA): TGTGCCAGCAGTCCGGGACTAGCGGGTTCTGATACGCAGTATTTT. Amino acids: CASSPGLAGSDTQYF.

The gene calls are TRBV7-3 and TRBJ1-1; D is undetermined. V shed 1 base and J shed 4 bases, with 10 bases lying between them. This CDR3 has 14 amino acids. Germline CDR1 and CDR2: SGHTA and FQGTGA. In DNA form, the CDR3 reads TGTGCCAGCAGCTTAAGCCCAGGAATCACTGAAGCTTTCTTT. This sequence encodes CASSLSPGITEAFF.

The sample holds one count of this clone. The chain combines TRBV27 with TRBJ1-6; a weak D match, TRBD1 (5 bases). This CDR3 is built from 14 residues. Per the germline V gene, CDR1 is MNHEY and CDR2 is SMNVEV (reference sequence). Deletions cut 2 bases from V and 9 bases from J, with 11 bases between. CDR3 nucleotides: TGTGCCAGCAGTTTACAGGGAATGGGTTCACCCCTCCACTTT. This sequence encodes CASSLQGMGSPLHF.

The rearrangement links TRBV6-1 to TRBJ1-6; 10 nucleotides line up with TRBD1. CDR1 and CDR2 (germline): MNHNS, SASEGT. There are 13 residues in the CDR3. The J segment lost 10 bases and the V segment lost 3 bases, leaving 0 bases of the junction unmatched. In nucleotides, the CDR3 is TGTGCCAGCAGTGAGACAGGGGGCTCACCCCTCCACTTT. It translates to CASSETGGSPLHF.

The V gene is TRBV15, the J gene TRBJ1-1; unclear D gene. The V gene lost 1 base and the J gene lost 0 bases, with 9 bases spanning the gap. The CDR3 runs to 15 residues. Per germline, CDR1 LNHNV and CDR2 YYDKDF (reference sequence). CDR3 loop: CATSRVGSLNTEAFF. In nucleotides, the CDR3 is TGTGCCACCAGCAGAGTCGGGTCCCTGAACACTGAAGCTTTCTTT.

CDR3 region: CATNPGTGFGQPQHF. The CDR3, as DNA: TGTGCCACTAATCCCGGGACAGGGTTTGGTCAGCCCCAGCATTTT. V usage is TRBV28 and J usage is TRBJ1-5, with 9 bases aligning to TRBD1. The length of the CDR3 is 15 residues. Germline lookup yields CDR1 MDHEN and CDR2 SYDVKM. Trimming cost V 10 bases and J 6 bases; bases outside gene matches: 13.

V usage is TRBV15 and J usage is TRBJ2-5; D might be TRBD1 (6 bases). The CDR3 runs 15 residues. Germline values: CDR1 LNHNV, CDR2 YYDKDF (reference sequence). The V gene lost 1 base and the J gene lost 5 bases, with 14 bases spanning the gap. The CDR3 is CATSRVAGAEETQYF. The CDR3 coding sequence is TGTGCCACCAGCAGAGTAGCAGGGGCGGAGGAGACCCAGTACTTC. The full variable domain, its missing parts supplied by reference TRBV15 and TRBJ2-5, is DAMVIQNPRYQVTQFGKPVTLSCSQTLNHNVMYWYQQKSSQAPKLLFHYYDKDFNNEADTPDNFQSRRPNTSFCFLDIRSPGLGDTAMYLCATSRVAGAEETQYFGPGTRLLVL.

This clone appeared once. V is TRBV5-1 and J is TRBJ1-2, with D maybe TRBD1 (5 bases). With 5 bases removed from V and 4 bases from J, the gap between germline ends came to 15 bases. The CDR3 loop spans 14 amino acids. Germline CDR1 SGHRS, CDR2 YFSETQ. The DNA for the CDR3 is TGCGCCAGCAGTATGGAGTGGGGCAGCTATGGCTACACCTTC. Protein sequence: CASSMEWGSYGYTF.

The chain recombines TRBV7-2 with TRBJ2-2, with 8 bases fitting TRBD2. The V segment lost 2 bases and the J segment 5 bases; nucleotides outside the gene matches: 4. The CDR3 consists of 15 residues. CDR1 SGHTA and CDR2 FQGNSA come from the germline V gene. CDR3 amino acids: CASSLSGRGTGELFF. CDR3 sequence (DNA): TGTGCCAGCAGCTTAAGCGGGAGAGGAACCGGGGAGCTGTTTTTT.

This chain uses TRBV18 with TRBJ2-7; a weak D match, TRBD2 (6 bases). The length of the CDR3 is 17 residues. Trimming left V 1 base short and J 0 bases short, with 16 bases between. CDR1 and CDR2 from the germline V gene are KGHSH and LQKENI. The CDR3 here is CASSPLPGLRSSYEQYF. In DNA form, the CDR3 reads TGTGCCAGCTCACCACTCCCGGGACTCCGGAGCTCCTACGAGCAGTACTTC.

The rearrangement joins TRBV14 to TRBJ1-4, with 9 nucleotides matching TRBD1. The V gene end was trimmed by 2 bases and the J gene end by 13 bases; junction bases not matched to a gene: 11. Per germline, CDR1 SGHDN and CDR2 FVKESK. This CDR3 is built from 15 residues. The CDR3 protein is CASSQFGQGPIGLFF. As DNA, the CDR3 is TGTGCCAGCAGCCAATTCGGACAGGGGCCGATCGGACTGTTTTTT. The whole variable domain, remainder taken from reference TRBV14 and TRBJ1-4, is EAGVTQFPSHSVIEKGQTVTLRCDPISGHDNLYWYRRVMGKEIKFLLHFVKESKQDESGMPNNRFLAERTGGTYSTLKVQPAELEDSGVYFCASSQFGQGPIGLFFGSGTQLSVL.

This chain uses TRBV7-9 with TRBJ1-2; TRBD1 is a possible D gene (5 bases). The V end was cut by 2 bases, the J end by 6 bases, with 10 bases between. The CDR3 consists of 13 residues. Per germline, CDR1 SEHNR and CDR2 FQNEAQ (reference sequence). CDR3 residues: CASSLLREDGYTF. Here the CDR3 DNA reads TGTGCCAGCAGCTTACTCAGGGAGGATGGCTACACCTTC.

The V call is TRBV5-1, the J call TRBJ1-1, with TRBD1 identical over 7 bases. After removal of 0 bases from V and 2 bases from J, the junction contained 13 bases not matched to a gene. The CDR3 extends over 18 amino acids. Germline CDR1 SGHRS, CDR2 YFSETQ. As DNA, the CDR3 is TGCGCCAGCAGCTTGGGACAGGGACGTGGTTTGGCAAACACTGAAGCTTTCTTT. As protein: CASSLGQGRGLANTEAFF.

The chain carries TRBV5-1 and TRBJ2-5, with TRBD1 matching 7 bases. CDR3 length: 14 amino acids. Trimming took 4 bases from V and 3 from J; bases not matched to a gene: 6. Germline V lookup: CDR1 SGHRS, CDR2 YFSETQ. The CDR3 reads CASSMDRIEETQYF. CDR3 sequence (DNA): TGCGCCAGCAGCATGGACAGGATCGAAGAGACCCAGTACTTC.

In this sample, this clone turned up a few times. The J gene is TRBJ1-1, the V gene TRBV27; D remains ambiguous. This CDR3 has 16 amino acids. The germline V and J ends were trimmed by 3 bases and 1 base, with 15 bases remaining between them. Germline loops: CDR1 MNHEY, CDR2 SMNVEV (reference sequence). CDR3 nucleotides: TGTGCCAGCAGTTTCTTGCAGGCTAAAGGGAACACTGAAGCTTTCTTT. This translates into CASSFLQAKGNTEAFF.